This TCR beta chain derives from a study of cytomegalovirus exposure and HLA in healthy donors. Study-wide points: A missense DCLRE1C variant was associated with V- and J-gene trimming of TCR beta chains in a later analysis, and an independent cohort replicated the association.

CDR3 length: 14 amino acids. CDR1 is SNHLY and CDR2 is FYNNEI in the germline V gene. V was clipped by 6 bases and J by 5 bases; unmatched bases: 9. PCR employed 60 Vbeta and 13 Jbeta primers. Clones were sequenced by immunoSEQ multiplex PCR, and TCRdb holds only the in-frame ones, with some missing. The data contain some 180,000 clones, roughly 75% of them seen just once; the ten biggest clones take up under 2%. As to this clone: What it binds is not known.

The chain couples TRBV2 to TRBJ2-5; TRBD2 matches at 7 bases. Specimen: PBMCs. This receptor was taken from a woman aged 25 to 39 in good health and CMV-seronegative. The CDR3: CASRGSSGVETQYF. CDR3 coding DNA: TGTGCCAGCAGGGGCTCGAGCGGGGTTGAGACCCAGTACTTC.